The 23 T cell receptor beta chains reported below all come from one sample, sequenced in a study of T-cell memory formation after mild COVID-19. MiXCR was run by TCRdb on the 5' RACE reads, yielding one entry per CDR3 protein. Here the sample spans a few hundred thousand distinct CDR3 sequences, around 28% being singletons. The source material was PBMCs or a T cell subset sorted from them (not recorded which). Receptor source: an adult woman who had mild COVID-19 (a few samples of this study predate the infection). Cell type and time point are not known.

This clonotype was detected a few times. The chain joins TRBV5-5 to TRBJ1-5; D perhaps matches TRBD1 (5 bases). Germline V lookup: CDR1 SGHKS, CDR2 YYEKEE (reference sequence). This CDR3 comprises 14 residues. Trimming shortened V by 3 bases and J by 2 bases, and 9 bases separated the two germline ends. The CDR3 reads CASSSGRGNQPQHF. CDR3 coding DNA: TGTGCCAGCAGCTCGGGACGAGGCAATCAGCCCCAGCATTTT.

The chain links TRBV9 to TRBJ2-7; the D gene is possibly TRBD1 (6 bases). The CDR3 contains 16 residues. Germline V CDR1 and CDR2: SGDLS, YYNGEE. Between the trimmed V and J ends, which lost 0 bases and 0 bases, there was a span of 13 bases. The CDR3 DNA is TGTGCCAGCAGCGTAGAGGGGGTAAGCAGCTCCTACGAGCAGTACTTC. Translated: CASSVEGVSSSYEQYF.

This clonotype was counted many times. The rearrangement links TRBV3-1 to TRBJ2-7; D is unresolved. Germline CDR1 is LGHDT and CDR2 is YNNKEL (reference sequence). V was shortened by 1 base and J by 3 bases, with 16 bases between the two germline ends. The CDR3 consists of 16 residues. CDR3 coding DNA: TGTGCCAGCAGCCAAGTGATGGGCTTGGTGGGCTACGAGCAGTACTTC. The encoded protein is CASSQVMGLVGYEQYF.

The V gene is TRBV10-3, the J gene TRBJ2-3; perhaps TRBD2 as D (5 bases). Trimming left V 0 bases short and J 0 bases short, with 7 bases between. Germline V CDR1 and CDR2: ENHRY, SYGVKD. The length of the CDR3 is 15 residues. The CDR3 loop reads CAISESGGSTDTQYF. The CDR3 DNA sequence: TGTGCCATCAGTGAGTCAGGAGGAAGCACAGATACGCAGTATTTT.

The table lists this clonotype with a few counts. The genes are TRBV7-6 and TRBJ2-3; 9 bases are shared with TRBD1. This CDR3 is built from 14 residues. Per germline, CDR1 SGHVS and CDR2 FNYEAQ. V lost 5 bases, J lost 4 bases, and 4 bases stayed unmatched. The CDR3: CASSRDRVPDTQYF. CDR3 coding DNA: TGTGCCAGCAGCCGGGACAGGGTCCCAGATACGCAGTATTTT.

This clonotype has a handful of counts. The rearrangement links TRBV7-9 to TRBJ1-4, with a weak D call TRBD1 (5 bases). In germline, CDR1 is SEHNR, CDR2 FQNEAQ (reference sequence). The V end was cut by 1 base, the J end by 5 bases, with 11 bases between. This CDR3 has 15 residues. CDR3 coding DNA: TGTGCCAGCAGCTTAGGGACAACTTCCAATGAAAAACTGTTTTTT. Protein: CASSLGTTSNEKLFF. Filled out from reference TRBV7-9 and TRBJ1-4, the complete variable domain reads DTGVSQNPRHKITKRGQNVTFRCDPISEHNRLYWYRQTLGQGPEFLTYFQNEAQLEKSRLLSDRFSAERPKGSFSTLEIQRTEQGDSAMYLCASSLGTTSNEKLFFGSGTQLSVL.

This chain connects TRBV2 to TRBJ1-2; no reliable D call. This CDR3 region has 15 residues. Deletions cut 5 bases from V and 2 bases from J, with 15 bases between. Germline V CDR1 and CDR2: SNHLY, FYNNEI. CDR3 region: CASSYSRTSNYGYTF. CDR3 bases: TGTGCCAGCAGTTATTCGAGGACCAGCAACTATGGCTACACCTTC.

This clonotype occurred a few times. The CDR3 sequence is CASSHNTAGRTDTQYF. CDR3 nucleotide sequence: TGTGCCAGCAGTCACAACACGGCGGGGAGGACAGATACGCAGTATTTT. The V gene is TRBV3-1, the J gene TRBJ2-3; possible D gene TRBD2, 6 bases. This CDR3 is built from 16 residues. Germline V gene lookup returns CDR1 LGHDT and CDR2 YNNKEL (reference sequence). Trimming shortened V by 6 bases and J by 3 bases, and 19 bases separated the two germline ends.

Only a few counts were recorded for this clonotype. The genes are TRBV5-1 and TRBJ2-3; TRBD2 aligns across 13 bases. Germline CDR1 is SGHRS and CDR2 is YFSETQ. The CDR3 consists of 17 residues. V gave up 4 bases and J gave up 0 bases; unmatched junction bases: 5. The CDR3 region has the DNA TGCGCCAGCAGCCGCGGACTAGCGGGGGCTAGCACAGATACGCAGTATTTT. It is translated as CASSRGLAGASTDTQYF.

The chain couples TRBV24-1 to TRBJ2-5; TRBD1 aligns across 9 bases. Germline values: CDR1 KGHDR, CDR2 SFDVKD. V trimming: 7 bases; J trimming: 2 bases; junction bases outside the gene matches: 10. There are 16 residues in the CDR3. CDR3 coding DNA: TGTGCCACCAGCGGAGGCCGGGACAGGGTACAAGAGACCCAGTACTTC. It specifies CATSGGRDRVQETQYF.

This clonotype was counted ten times or more. The V and J genes are TRBV9 and TRBJ2-7, with 8 positions matching TRBD2. This CDR3 has 16 amino acids. The V and J ends lost 2 bases and 5 bases, in that order; junction bases with no gene match: 12. Looked up from germline, CDR1 is SGDLS and CDR2 is YYNGEE. CDR3 coding DNA: TGTGCCAGCAGCGTCGGGGGGGGGAACCGTATCAACGAGCAGTACTTC. This translates into CASSVGGGNRINEQYF.

V gene TRBV30 combines with J gene TRBJ1-2, with D unresolved. V was pared by 0 bases and J by 2 bases, with 7 bases between. CDR1 is GTSNPN and CDR2 is SVGIG in the germline V gene (reference sequence). CDR3 length equals 13 residues. The CDR3 coding sequence is TGTGCCTGGAGTGTTGACGAGAACTATGGCTACACCTTC. Translating gives CAWSVDENYGYTF.

V is TRBV20-1 and J is TRBJ2-3; TRBD2 agrees at 9 bases. The germline gives CDR1 DFQATT, CDR2 SNEGSKA (reference sequence). The CDR3 is 14 residues long. The V and J ends lost 3 bases and 3 bases, in that order; junction bases with no gene match: 4. The CDR3 DNA reads as TGCAGTGCTAGTTCTCTAGCGGGGACAGATACGCAGTATTTT. Translated: CSASSLAGTDTQYF.

This clonotype has a handful of counts. The chain is built from TRBV9 and TRBJ2-7, with a weak D call TRBD1 (6 bases). V lost 4 bases, J lost 9 bases, and 14 bases lay in between. The germline CDR1 and CDR2 sequences are SGDLS and YYNGEE. The CDR3 spans 12 residues. CDR3 region: CASSQSTGMQYF. The CDR3, as DNA: TGTGCCAGCAGCCAGTCCACAGGGATGCAGTACTTC.

This sequence joins TRBV2 and TRBJ2-1; weak D call: TRBD1 (5 bases). Germline values: CDR1 SNHLY, CDR2 FYNNEI. V was shortened by 2 bases and J by 9 bases, with 14 bases between the two germline ends. The CDR3 contains 14 residues. The CDR3 here is CASSESQGLGEQFF. CDR3 bases: TGTGCCAGCAGTGAATCTCAGGGTTTAGGTGAGCAGTTCTTC.

This chain links TRBV7-2 with TRBJ2-3; TRBD1 matches at 9 bases. Germline loops: CDR1 SGHTA, CDR2 FQGNSA. V trimming: 2 bases; J trimming: 3 bases; junction bases outside the gene matches: 6. There are 16 residues in the CDR3. CDR3 protein: CASSLPGTGWTDTQYF. The CDR3 DNA is TGTGCCAGCAGCTTACCCGGGACAGGGTGGACAGATACGCAGTATTTT. The full variable domain, completed using reference TRBV7-2 and TRBJ2-3, is GAGVSQSPSNKVTEKGKDVELRCDPISGHTALYWYRQSLGQGLEFLIYFQGNSAPDKSGLPSDRFSAERTGGSVSTLTIQRTQQEDSAVYLCASSLPGTGWTDTQYFGPGTRLTVL.

The rearrangement links TRBV20-1 to TRBJ2-3; no clear D. V was cut by 5 bases and J by 4 bases, with 7 bases left in between. The CDR3 sequence is 11 residues long. Germline CDR1 and CDR2: DFQATT and SNEGSKA (reference sequence). This CDR3 is CSAGPSDTQYF. The CDR3 nucleotides are TGCAGTGCTGGACCATCAGATACGCAGTATTTT.

The chain uses TRBV12-3 or TRBV12-4 and TRBJ1-4; 8 nucleotides agree with TRBD1. The CDR3 runs 14 residues. Trimming took 6 bases from V and 7 from J; bases not matched to a gene: 7. This chain's CDR3 is CASSRTGFAEKLFF. CDR3 nucleotides: TGTGCCAGCAGCCGGACAGGGTTTGCTGAAAAACTGTTTTTT.

This clonotype was counted a few times. V and J are TRBV29-1 and TRBJ2-7; 8 bases line up with TRBD2. Germline CDR1 SQVTM, CDR2 ANQGSEA. V was clipped by 4 bases and J by 1 base; unmatched bases: 6. This CDR3 spans 14 amino acids. CDR3 region: CSVVPGGRSYEQYF. For the CDR3, the DNA is TGCAGCGTTGTTCCGGGAGGGAGGTCCTACGAGCAGTACTTC.

This clonotype came up once. At one end, the junction sequence differs from germline, possibly due to a read error. V is TRBV29-1 and J is TRBJ2-2, with D possibly being TRBD2 (5 bases). Germline CDR1 is SQVTM and CDR2 is ANQGSEA. The CDR3 is 16 residues long. The CDR3 loop reads CSVLGWASGNTWELFF. CDR3 bases: TGCAGCGTCCTCGGATGGGCCTCGGGGAACACCTGGGAGCTGTTTTTT.

This clonotype showed up just a few times. The genes are TRBV15 and TRBJ2-6, with D unclear. This CDR3 is 14 amino acids long. Trimming took 3 bases from V and 1 from J, leaving 4 bases between them. The germline V gene has CDR1 LNHNV and CDR2 YYDKDF (reference sequence). In nucleotides, the CDR3 is TGTGCCACCAGCAGTCGGTCTGGGGCCAACGTCCTGACTTTC. This sequence encodes CATSSRSGANVLTF.

The chain employs TRBV4-1 and TRBJ2-5, with 11 bases aligning to TRBD1. The CDR3 totals 16 residues. The germline CDR1 and CDR2 sequences are MGHRA and YSYEKL. Trimming at V came to 0 bases and at J to 6 bases, leaving 6 bases not matched to a gene. The CDR3 loop is CASSQETGQGVKTQYF. In DNA form, the CDR3 reads TGCGCCAGCAGCCAAGAGACGGGACAGGGGGTAAAGACCCAGTACTTC.

The V call is TRBV24-1, the J call TRBJ1-2; D remains ambiguous. There are 13 residues in the CDR3. Germline CDR1 is KGHDR and CDR2 is SFDVKD. V was shortened by 4 bases and J by 5 bases, with 10 bases between the two germline ends. CDR3 in DNA: TGTGCCACCAGTGACCGATGGGATTATGGCTACACCTTC. Translated, it gives CATSDRWDYGYTF.